This paragraph covers one TCR beta chain sequence. The naive CD8 subset, CD45RO-negative cells positively selected for CCR7, excluded terminally differentiated effector memory CD45RA+ cells. The study drew its donors from healthy HIV-negative adults without recent acute infections or vaccinations. This sample was included in a study of shared clonotypes between healthy human individuals. Study context: Each donor had three CD4 naive, three CD4 memory, two CD8 naive and one CD8 memory plate.

Germline CDR1 and CDR2: SGHTS and YDEGEE. The CDR3 is 18 residues long. Trimming cost V 4 bases and J 0 bases, with 21 bases left between them. Each subset's genomic DNA was split evenly across several immunoSEQ plates. The assay was immunoSEQ multiplex PCR, and TCRdb's table has in-frame clones only and misses some. Of fewer than 1 million clones in the sample, 90% to 97% are singletons; the top ten hold about 0.22%. The clonotype comes from a man aged 30 to 39 in good health. This chain joins TRBV5-8 and TRBJ2-3; D might be TRBD1 or TRBD2, each matching 5 bases. The sequenced material came from naive CD8+ T cells sorted from blood. CDR3 protein: CASSPLESGRVSTDTQYF. In DNA form, the CDR3 reads TGTGCCAGCAGCCCCCTAGAGTCGGGGCGGGTAAGCACAGATACGCAGTATTTT. The variable domain in full, with the rest retrieved from reference TRBV5-8 and TRBJ2-3, is EAGVTQSPTHLIKTRGQQATLRCSPISGHTSVYWYQQALGLGLQFLLWYDEGEERNRGNFPPRFSGRQFPNYSSELNVNALELEDSALYLCASSPLESGRVSTDTQYFGPGTRLTVL.